The 26 T cell receptor beta chains listed next were all sequenced from one sample in a study of graft-versus-host responses after intestinal transplantation. Using immunoSEQ multiplex PCR, the repertoire was profiled, and TCRdb retains in-frame clones only, with some absent. The profile shows tens of thousands of clones, around 85% of them singletons. What these receptors recognize is not known. Sequencing used unstimulated CD4+ T cells sorted from spleen or lymph node cells, obtained before transplant. These TCRs come from a human donor who was the organ donor for an intestinal transplant.

This clone came up a few times. This chain links TRBV5-1 with TRBJ2-7, with D maybe TRBD2 (5 bases). The V end lost 4 bases, the J end lost 0 bases, and 8 bases lay between the germline ends. The germline V gene has CDR1 SGHRS and CDR2 YFSETQ. CDR3 length: 13 amino acids. CDR3 sequence (DNA): TGCGCCAGCAGCGACTACCTCTCCTACGAGCAGTACTTC. Translating it yields CASSDYLSYEQYF.

The chain combines TRBV19 with TRBJ2-2, with D uncertain. The CDR3 totals 13 residues. V gave up 6 bases and J gave up 1 base, with 6 bases separating them. Germline assignment: CDR1 LNHDA and CDR2 SQIVND (reference sequence). This CDR3 is CASSAGNTGELFF. In DNA, the CDR3 is TGTGCCAGTAGCGCAGGGAACACCGGGGAGCTGTTTTTT.

The rearrangement joins TRBV6-6 to TRBJ2-7; D is possibly TRBD2 (5 bases). Germline V CDR1 and CDR2: MNHNY, SVGAGI (reference sequence). V was clipped by 0 bases and J by 1 base, with 7 bases between them. The CDR3 is made up of 14 amino acids. The DNA of the CDR3 is TGTGCCAGCAGTTACTCGAGGGTATCCTACGAGCAGTACTTC. This translates into CASSYSRVSYEQYF.

The rearrangement joins TRBV7-2 to TRBJ2-1, with 12 bases aligning to TRBD2. This CDR3 is built from 18 residues. Germline-derived CDR1 and CDR2 are SGHTA and FQGNSA. With 5 bases clipped from V and 8 bases from J, the junction kept 16 bases outside the gene matches. The CDR3 region is CASSPQLAGGPRAHEQFF. CDR3 DNA sequence: TGTGCCAGCAGCCCACAGCTAGCGGGGGGGCCACGAGCCCATGAGCAGTTCTTC.

This clone showed up just a few times. The chain couples TRBV11-3 to TRBJ2-4; 11 nucleotides align to TRBD2. This CDR3 is built from 19 residues. CDR1 SGHNT and CDR2 YENEEA come from the germline V gene. The V gene end was trimmed by 3 bases and the J gene end by 0 bases; junction bases not matched to a gene: 10. CDR3 amino acids: CASSFYSGGGELAKNIQYF. CDR3 DNA: TGTGCCAGCAGCTTTTATAGCGGGGGGGGAGAACTAGCCAAAAACATTCAGTACTTC.

The genes are TRBV6-5 and TRBJ2-7, with 9 bases matching TRBD2. The CDR3 loop spans 14 amino acids. Germline trimming cut 7 bases from V and 0 bases from J; bases unmatched to any gene: 4. In germline, CDR1 is MNHEY, CDR2 SVGAGI. CDR3 nucleotides: TGTGCCAGCAAGAAGCGGGGGGTCTCCTACGAGCAGTACTTC. Translating gives CASKKRGVSYEQYF.

This chain uses TRBV4-3 with TRBJ2-2, with 8 bases identical to TRBD2. The CDR3 covers 18 residues. The J segment lost 7 bases and the V segment lost 1 base, leaving 14 bases of the junction unmatched. Germline V CDR1 and CDR2: LGHNA, YSLEER. DNA for the CDR3: TGCGCCAGCAGCCAAGGCAGCCGGACTAGCCCGGCGTTCGGGGAGCTGTTTTTT. It encodes CASSQGSRTSPAFGELFF.

The chain carries TRBV10-2 and TRBJ2-5, with TRBD2 matching over 14 bases. This CDR3 contains 15 residues. The germline V gene has CDR1 WSHSY and CDR2 SAAADI. V dropped 6 bases and J dropped 5; count of bases not matched to a gene: 5. In nucleotides, the CDR3 is TGCGCCAGCAGGACTAGCGGGGGGGCTAAGGAGACCCAGTACTTC. Protein product: CASRTSGGAKETQYF.

This clone was counted only a few times. This chain joins TRBV11-3 and TRBJ2-2, with a tentative D call TRBD2 (5 bases). The CDR3 runs 15 residues. Germline-derived CDR1 and CDR2 are SGHNT and YENEEA. V was trimmed by 3 bases and J by 0 bases, leaving 8 bases between them. CDR3 residues: CASSFGRANTGELFF. The CDR3 DNA reads as TGTGCCAGCAGCTTTGGGCGGGCGAACACCGGGGAGCTGTTTTTT.

V and J are TRBV7-2 and TRBJ1-1, with 8 bases matching TRBD1. This CDR3 has 15 residues. J gave up 1 base and V 4 bases, and 5 bases lay outside the gene matches. The V gene's germline CDR1 is SGHTA and CDR2 FQGNSA. CDR3 nucleotide sequence: TGTGCCAGCAGCTCCCGACAGGGGCGGAACACTGAAGCTTTCTTT. Protein product: CASSSRQGRNTEAFF.

The chain combines TRBV9 with TRBJ2-1; TRBD2 agrees at 12 bases. Germline assignment: CDR1 SGDLS and CDR2 YYNGEE. V lost 4 bases and J lost 3; bases outside the gene matches: 5. CDR3 length: 16 amino acids. The CDR3 DNA reads TGTGCCAGCAGCCTTTGGACTAGCGGGGTCTACAATGAGCAGTTCTTC. It is translated as CASSLWTSGVYNEQFF.

This chain joins TRBV28 and TRBJ2-4; a weak D match, TRBD2 (5 bases). Trimming removed 6 bases at V and 0 bases at J, with 18 bases between. Germline V gene sequence: CDR1 MDHEN, CDR2 SYDVKM. The CDR3 sequence is 17 residues long. CDR3 nucleotides: TGTGCCAGCAGCTCTTATACCGGGAAGGTAGCCAAAAACATTCAGTACTTC. Its translation is CASSSYTGKVAKNIQYF.

The chain links TRBV19 to TRBJ2-3; 12 bases fit TRBD2. Germline trimming cut 8 bases from V and 3 bases from J; bases unmatched to any gene: 9. This CDR3 contains 16 residues. Germline V CDR1 and CDR2: LNHDA, SQIVND (reference sequence). The CDR3 reads CASGPIGLAGTDTQYF. The CDR3 DNA is TGTGCCAGTGGCCCAATAGGACTAGCGGGGACAGATACGCAGTATTTT.

The rearrangement joins TRBV18 to TRBJ1-1; no clear D. CDR3 length equals 14 residues. The ends were cut back, 8 bases at V and 2 bases at J, with 15 bases in the middle. Germline assignment: CDR1 KGHSH and CDR2 LQKENI. The DNA of the CDR3 is TGTGCCAGCCCACTAAATCCAGGAAACACTGAAGCTTTCTTT. Protein: CASPLNPGNTEAFF.

A remark on this clone: Other nucleotide sequences in the sample specify the same CDR3. The rearrangement uses TRBV18 and TRBJ2-1; D might be TRBD1 (5 bases). Germline loops: CDR1 KGHSH, CDR2 LQKENI. V gave up 3 bases and J gave up 1 base, with 10 bases separating them. The CDR3 runs 15 residues. CDR3 in amino acids: CASSPPQGSYNEQFF. As DNA, the CDR3 is TGTGCCAGCTCACCCCCGCAGGGATCCTACAATGAGCAGTTCTTC.

This clone has just one count. This chain connects TRBV19 to TRBJ2-5; D may be TRBD1 or TRBD2 (5 bases each). V lost 8 bases, J lost 0 bases, and 13 bases lay in between. Germline V gene data show CDR1 as LNHDA and CDR2 as SQIVND (reference sequence). The CDR3 has 14 amino acids. The CDR3 DNA follows: TGTGCCAGTGCTACTCCGGGACACCAAGAGACCCAGTACTTC. It is translated as CASATPGHQETQYF.

The chain uses TRBV6-1 and TRBJ1-1, with a tentative D call TRBD1 (5 bases). CDR1 MNHNS and CDR2 SASEGT come from the germline V gene. Trimming pared 3 bases from V and 3 bases from J, leaving 11 bases between. CDR3 length: 14 amino acids. CDR3: CASSDQGGHTEAFF. The CDR3 DNA sequence: TGTGCCAGCAGTGACCAGGGAGGGCACACTGAAGCTTTCTTT.

V is TRBV5-8 and J is TRBJ1-5; TRBD1 might be the D (6 bases). The CDR3 runs to 11 residues. Trimming pared 4 bases from V and 7 bases from J, leaving 6 bases between. Germline V gene data show CDR1 as SGHTS and CDR2 as YDEGEE. The CDR3 DNA reads TGTGCCAGCAGCCAGGGGCAGCCCCAGCATTTT. Protein product: CASSQGQPQHF. Complete variable domain (other parts from reference TRBV5-8 and TRBJ1-5): EAGVTQSPTHLIKTRGQQATLRCSPISGHTSVYWYQQALGLGLQFLLWYDEGEERNRGNFPPRFSGRQFPNYSSELNVNALELEDSALYLCASSQGQPQHFGDGTRLSIL.

The CDR3 region is CASSHSGQGIIQLNSPLHF. As DNA, the CDR3 is TGTGCCAGCAGTCACTCTGGACAGGGTATTATCCAGCTTAATTCACCCCTCCACTTT. V usage is TRBV27 and J usage is TRBJ1-6; 8 bases map to TRBD1. V gave up 5 bases and J gave up 6 bases; unmatched junction bases: 18. CDR1 and CDR2 from the germline V gene are MNHEY and SMNVEV (reference sequence). CDR3 size: 19 residues.

The rearrangement uses TRBV21-1 and TRBJ2-7; the table calls TRBD1, which could not be checked here. TRBV21-1 corresponds to a pseudogene. This CDR3 is built from 19 residues. CDR3 nucleotides: TGTGCCAGCAGCCCTAATGAGATTAGACCGGGACAGGGGGCGTTCGAGCAGTACTTC. Translation gives CASSPNEIRPGQGAFEQYF.

This chain joins TRBV19 and TRBJ2-3; D tentatively fits TRBD1 or TRBD2 (5 bases each). This CDR3 comprises 14 residues. V lost 10 bases and J 3 bases, leaving 17 bases between the germline ends. Germline assignment: CDR1 LNHDA and CDR2 SQIVND (reference sequence). The CDR3 sequence: CATNDPGRTDTQYF. The CDR3 DNA is TGTGCCACAAACGACCCGGGACGTACAGATACGCAGTATTTT.

This chain uses TRBV10-2 with TRBJ2-1, with D possibly being TRBD1 or TRBD2 (5 bases each). V lost 2 bases to trimming and J lost 6 bases, with 20 bases between them. Per the germline V gene, CDR1 is WSHSY and CDR2 is SAAADI. The CDR3 runs 17 residues. The CDR3 loop reads CASSETQVWLATNEQFF. For the CDR3, the DNA is TGCGCCAGCAGTGAGACACAGGTTTGGTTAGCGACCAATGAGCAGTTCTTC.

The V and J genes are TRBV5-1 and TRBJ2-7; no definite D call. The ends were cut back, 0 bases at V and 2 bases at J, with 0 bases in the middle. The CDR3 is 11 amino acids. Germline V gives CDR1 SGHRS, CDR2 YFSETQ. The CDR3 region has the DNA TGCGCCAGCAGCTTGGCCTACGAGCAGTACTTC. Translated, it gives CASSLAYEQYF.

The chain combines TRBV30 with TRBJ2-1, with D possibly TRBD2 on 5 matching bases. Trimming left V 2 bases short and J 4 bases short, with 15 bases between. This CDR3 is 15 amino acids long. The V gene's germline CDR1 is GTSNPN and CDR2 SVGIG (reference sequence). The CDR3 DNA reads as TGTGCCTGGAGTAGCCTAGCCTATCGGTACAATGAGCAGTTCTTC. This gives the protein CAWSSLAYRYNEQFF.

The J gene is TRBJ1-2, the V gene TRBV6-1; tentatively, D is TRBD1 (5 bases). V lost 7 bases to trimming and J lost 2 bases, with 11 bases between them. The CDR3 totals 13 residues. Per germline, CDR1 MNHNS and CDR2 SASEGT. This chain's CDR3 is CASTRGVNYGYTF. In DNA form, the CDR3 reads TGTGCCAGCACCCGGGGGGTGAACTATGGCTACACCTTC.

The CDR3 loop is CASSPGFAGASVWWVQYF. The CDR3 region has the DNA TGTGCCAGCAGCCCTGGCTTTGCGGGGGCCTCCGTGTGGTGGGTCCAGTACTTC. The V gene is TRBV7-6, the J gene TRBJ2-5; TRBD2 is a possible D gene (7 bases). V lost 5 bases to trimming and J lost 10 bases, with 32 bases between them. This CDR3 has 18 amino acids. Germline lookup yields CDR1 SGHVS and CDR2 FNYEAQ.